This TCR beta chain was sequenced for a study of response to subunit inactivated influenza vaccine. General observations from the study: Each seasonal influenza vaccination, the authors suggested, recruits few new T cells.

Worth noting for this clonotype: The antigen is not known.

A single record per CDR3 protein comes from TCRdb applying MiXCR to the RT-PCR reads. The sample consists of 800,000 to 1,000,000 distinct CDR3 sequences, over 20% of them appearing once. The V segment lost 6 bases and the J segment 2 bases; nucleotides outside the gene matches: 8. The germline gives CDR1 KGHSH, CDR2 LQKENI. This CDR3 has 15 amino acids. The sequenced sample was PBMCs from blood, obtained roughly 5 days after vaccination. This rearrangement joins TRBV18 to TRBJ2-3; the match to TRBD1 covers 7 bases. The TCR sequence derives from a man aged 45-65 years who received an inactivated influenza vaccine. This CDR3 is CASSPKTGPTDTQYF. CDR3 DNA: TGTGCCAGCTCCCCTAAGACAGGGCCCACAGATACGCAGTATTTT.